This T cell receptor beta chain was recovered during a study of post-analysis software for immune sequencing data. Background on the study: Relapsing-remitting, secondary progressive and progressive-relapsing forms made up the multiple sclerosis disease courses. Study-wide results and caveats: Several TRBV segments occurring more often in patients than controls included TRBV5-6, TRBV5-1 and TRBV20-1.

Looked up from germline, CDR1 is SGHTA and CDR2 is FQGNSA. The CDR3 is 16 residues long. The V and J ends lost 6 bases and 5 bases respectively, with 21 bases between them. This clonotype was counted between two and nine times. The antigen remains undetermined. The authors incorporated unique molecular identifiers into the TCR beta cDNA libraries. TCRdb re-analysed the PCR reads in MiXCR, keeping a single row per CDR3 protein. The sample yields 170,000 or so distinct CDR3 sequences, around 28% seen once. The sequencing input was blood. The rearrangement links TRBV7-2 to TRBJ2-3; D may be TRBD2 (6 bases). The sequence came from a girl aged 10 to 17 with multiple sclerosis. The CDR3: CASRPRGTLWVDTQYF. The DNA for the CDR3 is TGTGCCAGCAGGCCCCGAGGGACTTTGTGGGTAGATACGCAGTATTTT.